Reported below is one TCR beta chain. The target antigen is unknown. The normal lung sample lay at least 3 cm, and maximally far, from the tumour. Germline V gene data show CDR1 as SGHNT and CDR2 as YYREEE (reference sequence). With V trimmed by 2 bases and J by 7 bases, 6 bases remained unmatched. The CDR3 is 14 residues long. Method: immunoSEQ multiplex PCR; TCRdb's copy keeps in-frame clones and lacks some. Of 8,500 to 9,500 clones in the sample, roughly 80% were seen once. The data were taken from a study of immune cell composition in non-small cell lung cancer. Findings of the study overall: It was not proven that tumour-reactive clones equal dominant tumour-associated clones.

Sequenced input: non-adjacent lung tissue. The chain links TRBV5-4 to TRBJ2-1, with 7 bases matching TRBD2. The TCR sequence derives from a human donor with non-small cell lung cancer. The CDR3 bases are TGTGCCAGCAGCTTAGGAGCGGGGAGGAATGAGCAGTTCTTC. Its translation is CASSLGAGRNEQFF. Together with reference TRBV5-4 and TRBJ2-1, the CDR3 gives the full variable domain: ETGVTQSPTHLIKTRGQQVTLRCSSQSGHNTVSWYQQALGQGPQFIFQYYREEENGRGNFPPRFSGLQFPNYSSELNVNALELDDSALYLCASSLGAGRNEQFFGPGTRLTVL.